The 21 T cell receptor beta chains given below trace back to one sample, sequenced in a study of T cells after yellow fever vaccination. TCRdb processed the 5' RACE reads anew with MiXCR; each CDR3 protein has one entry. The sample holds about 240,000 distinct CDR3 sequences, 6% to 7.5% seen once. This sample comprised CD4+ T cells sorted from PBMCs, obtained 15 days after the yellow fever booster vaccination. Source of these receptors: a man younger than 45 who received the YFV17D yellow fever vaccine.

The chain couples TRBV19 to TRBJ1-5, with TRBD1 identical over 10 bases. Trimming at V came to 5 bases and at J to 4 bases, leaving 8 bases not matched to a gene. CDR1 and CDR2 (germline): LNHDA, SQIVND (reference sequence). The CDR3 length is 16 residues. The CDR3 nucleotides read TGTGCCAGTAGTGCCCAGGACAGGGGGACGAATCAGCCCCAGCATTTT. Amino acids: CASSAQDRGTNQPQHF.

This clonotype was seen repeatedly, ten times or more. The rearrangement joins TRBV20-1 to TRBJ2-3; 14 bases fit TRBD2. This CDR3 has 14 residues. Germline V gene sequence: CDR1 DFQATT, CDR2 SNEGSKA (reference sequence). J lost 4 bases, V lost 6 bases, and 3 bases had no gene match. CDR3 in DNA: TGCAGTGCGAGACTAGCGGGAGGGGCAGATACGCAGTATTTT. This gives the protein CSARLAGGADTQYF.

This chain joins TRBV18 and TRBJ2-7; the D gene is possibly TRBD2 (6 bases). The germline gives CDR1 KGHSH, CDR2 LQKENI. V lost 5 bases to trimming and J lost 6 bases, with 14 bases between them. The CDR3 sequence is 13 residues long. The CDR3 here is CASSFGGVAEQYF. In DNA, the CDR3 is TGTGCCAGCTCATTTGGCGGGGTGGCCGAGCAGTACTTC.

This clonotype was observed many times. J is TRBJ2-1 and V is TRBV7-2, with D tentatively TRBD2 (7 bases). Between the trimmed V and J ends, which lost 3 bases and 2 bases, there was a span of 17 bases. Looked up from germline, CDR1 is SGHTA and CDR2 is FQGNSA. The CDR3 contains 17 residues. The CDR3 loop reads CASSFPRGGDTYNEQFF. CDR3 bases: TGTGCCAGCAGCTTCCCCCGCGGGGGCGATACCTACAATGAGCAGTTCTTC.

This clonotype was seen at least ten times. The CDR3 nucleotides are TGCGCCAGCAGCTCTATGTACCAAGAGACCCAGTACTTC. Its translation is CASSSMYQETQYF. This chain connects TRBV5-1 to TRBJ2-5; D gene uncertain. V lost 3 bases, J lost 0 bases, and 6 bases lay in between. The germline V gene encodes CDR1 SGHRS and CDR2 YFSETQ. CDR3 length: 13 amino acids.

This clonotype was observed a handful of times. V and J are TRBV19 and TRBJ2-3; D is unclear. The CDR3 runs 12 residues. The ends were cut back, 10 bases at V and 2 bases at J, with 10 bases in the middle. Germline assignment: CDR1 LNHDA and CDR2 SQIVND (reference sequence). The CDR3 protein is CATLSYTDTQYF. The CDR3 DNA sequence: TGTGCCACCTTGAGTTACACAGATACGCAGTATTTT.

The J gene is TRBJ2-3, the V gene TRBV7-9; D is uncertain. V dropped 7 bases and J dropped 4 bases, with 12 bases sitting between them. Germline CDR1 is SEHNR and CDR2 is FQNEAQ (reference sequence). The CDR3 totals 13 residues. CDR3 coding DNA: TGTGCCAGCAATAGTGGGTACCCAGATACGCAGTATTTT. As protein: CASNSGYPDTQYF.

There are a few counts of this clonotype. The J gene is TRBJ1-6, the V gene TRBV20-1; no clear D gene. Germline lookup yields CDR1 DFQATT and CDR2 SNEGSKA (reference sequence). V was cut by 7 bases and J by 0 bases, with 10 bases left in between. The CDR3 contains 14 residues. CDR3 DNA: TGCAGTGTTCAAAGCAGCTCCTATAATTCACCCCTCCACTTT. It translates to CSVQSSSYNSPLHF.

CDR3 residues: CASSFQPLRANEKLFF. The DNA of the CDR3 is TGTGCCAGCAGTTTCCAGCCCCTACGCGCTAATGAAAAACTGTTTTTT. The chain combines TRBV6-5 with TRBJ1-4, with D unresolved. The CDR3 has 16 residues. Germline assignment: CDR1 MNHEY and CDR2 SVGAGI. The V gene lost 4 bases and the J gene lost 3 bases, with 15 bases spanning the gap.

For this clonotype: Mismatch with germline at one junction end may stem from a read error. V is TRBV5-1 and J is TRBJ1-1; TRBD1 aligns across 8 bases. The CDR3 has 14 amino acids. CDR1 is SGHRS, CDR2 YFSETQ, per germline. CDR3 nucleotide sequence: TGCGCCAGCAGCTTTCAGGGGGCAGAAACTGTAGCTTTCTTT. Its translation: CASSFQGAETVAFF.

The genes are TRBV20-1 and TRBJ2-4; D could derive from TRBD1 or TRBD2 (5 bases each). This CDR3 region has 12 residues. Germline CDR1 reads DFQATT; CDR2 reads SNEGSKA (reference sequence). Between the trimmed V and J ends, which lost 8 bases and 8 bases, there was a span of 16 bases. CDR3: CSTGPAQDIQYF. Here the CDR3 DNA reads TGCAGTACGGGACCGGCTCAGGACATTCAGTACTTC.

As to this clonotype: This may arise from a read error, as a much more abundant clone is one base away. The chain couples TRBV6-5 to TRBJ2-7, with D perhaps assigned TRBD1 or TRBD2 (5 bases each). Deletions cut 4 bases from V and 1 base from J, with 14 bases between. CDR3 length: 15 residues. Germline assignment: CDR1 MNHEY and CDR2 SVGAGI. In DNA form, the CDR3 reads TGTGCCAGCAGTTCATCTATCGGGACGTCCTACGAGCAGTACTTC. Amino acid sequence: CASSSSIGTSYEQYF.

Comments on this clonotype: This may be a read error: a much more frequent sequence differs by one nucleotide. The J gene is TRBJ2-1, the V gene TRBV7-9; D remains ambiguous. The CDR3 is made up of 14 amino acids. The germline gives CDR1 SEHNR, CDR2 FQNEAQ (reference sequence). V dropped 6 bases and J dropped 1 base, with 10 bases sitting between them. This chain's CDR3 is CASRTWGSYNEQFF. In DNA form, the CDR3 reads TGTGCCAGCAGGACATGGGGTTCCTACAATGAGCAGTTCTTC.

In DNA form, the CDR3 reads TGTGCCAGCTCACCACCCTCAGGGGAAGGGACCGGGGAGCTGTTTTTT. This sequence encodes CASSPPSGEGTGELFF. The chain uses TRBV18 and TRBJ2-2, with D possibly being TRBD1 (6 bases). There are 16 residues in the CDR3. The V end was cut by 0 bases, the J end by 5 bases, with 13 bases between. The germline CDR1 and CDR2 sequences are KGHSH and LQKENI. The full variable domain, with the rest looked up from reference TRBV18 and TRBJ2-2, is NAGVMQNPRHLVRRRGQEARLRCSPMKGHSHVYWYRQLPEEGLKFMVYLQKENIIDESGMPKERFSAEFPKEGPSILRIQQVVRGDSAAYFCASSPPSGEGTGELFFGEGSRLTVL.

This clonotype was seen many times. The chain joins TRBV20-1 to TRBJ2-7, with D possibly TRBD1 on 6 matching bases. Germline CDR1 and CDR2: DFQATT and SNEGSKA (reference sequence). The CDR3 is 13 residues long. The ends were cut back, 3 bases at V and 8 bases at J, with 17 bases in the middle. CDR3 in amino acids: CSASQRVGAQQYF. The CDR3 DNA sequence: TGCAGTGCTAGCCAACGGGTGGGGGCTCAGCAGTACTTC.

The chain is built from TRBV20-1 and TRBJ1-5, with D maybe TRBD1 (5 bases). The CDR3 runs 14 residues. V was cut by 0 bases and J by 7 bases, with 13 bases left in between. CDR1 and CDR2 from the germline V gene are DFQATT and SNEGSKA (reference sequence). Here the CDR3 DNA reads TGCAGTGCTAGAGACAGGGTGTTGGTACAGCCCCAGCATTTT. Encoded protein: CSARDRVLVQPQHF.

Ten or more counts support this clonotype. This chain joins TRBV20-1 and TRBJ2-1, with 8 bases fitting TRBD2. With V trimmed by 1 base and J by 4 bases, 12 bases remained unmatched. Germline V gene sequence: CDR1 DFQATT, CDR2 SNEGSKA (reference sequence). CDR3 length: 17 amino acids. CDR3 DNA: TGCAGTGCTAGAGGATGGATGAGCGGGAGACGGTACAATGAGCAGTTCTTC. Protein product: CSARGWMSGRRYNEQFF.

This clonotype was recorded a few times. V usage is TRBV4-3 and J usage is TRBJ1-2, with TRBD1 identical over 9 bases. The CDR3 totals 14 residues. V was pared by 1 base and J by 4 bases, with 1 base of the junction left unmatched. Germline V gene sequence: CDR1 LGHNA, CDR2 YSLEER. The CDR3 is CASSQVGQGYGYTF. CDR3 nucleotide sequence: TGCGCCAGCAGCCAAGTGGGACAGGGCTATGGCTACACCTTC.

This chain joins TRBV20-1 and TRBJ2-6; 8 bases are a match to TRBD1. V lost 3 bases, J lost 0 bases, and 16 bases stayed unmatched. This CDR3 is 20 amino acids long. Germline-derived CDR1 and CDR2 are DFQATT and SNEGSKA (reference sequence). CDR3 amino acids: CSARGGPGGKKSSGANVLTF. DNA for the CDR3: TGCAGTGCTAGGGGTGGGCCAGGGGGCAAAAAAAGCTCTGGGGCCAACGTCCTGACTTTC.

The gene calls are TRBV29-1 and TRBJ2-5; 9 bases match TRBD2. Germline V gives CDR1 SQVTM, CDR2 ANQGSEA. The CDR3 runs 14 residues. The V segment lost 2 bases and the J segment 0 bases; nucleotides outside the gene matches: 1. The CDR3 coding sequence is TGCAGCGTTGAACTAGCGGGACACCAAGAGACCCAGTACTTC. This sequence encodes CSVELAGHQETQYF.

This clonotype came up many times. V usage is TRBV6-2 or TRBV6-3 and J usage is TRBJ1-1; D gene ambiguous. From germline, CDR1 is MNHEY and CDR2 SVGEGT. Trimming cost V 6 bases and J 8 bases, with 10 bases left between them. There are 11 residues in the CDR3. The CDR3 coding sequence is TGTGCCAGCAGACTCAGCCTCGAAGCTTTCTTT. Translating it yields CASRLSLEAFF.